Only a few counts were recorded for the clone carrying this T cell receptor beta chain. Its antigen is not identified. Each CDR3 protein gets one entry after TCRdb re-called the 5' RACE reads with MiXCR. The table records around 960,000 distinct CDR3 sequences, 12% of them present only once. This entry comes from a study of identical twins. Findings of the study overall: Out-of-frame alpha sequences common to twins exhibited a surplus of low generation probability.

The ends lost 3 bases at V and 5 bases at J; junction bases unmatched: 7. Germline lookup yields CDR1 KGHSH and CDR2 LQKENI. This CDR3 spans 16 amino acids. The sample also formed part of further work on yellow fever vaccine responses in identical twins.

Sequenced input: PBMCs. This sequence was found in a woman younger than 35 in good health. This chain uses TRBV18 with TRBJ2-1; 10 nucleotides agree with TRBD2. CDR3 DNA: TGTGCCAGCTCACCTCTCCGACTAGCGGGCCACAATGAGCAGTTCTTC. It specifies CASSPLRLAGHNEQFF.